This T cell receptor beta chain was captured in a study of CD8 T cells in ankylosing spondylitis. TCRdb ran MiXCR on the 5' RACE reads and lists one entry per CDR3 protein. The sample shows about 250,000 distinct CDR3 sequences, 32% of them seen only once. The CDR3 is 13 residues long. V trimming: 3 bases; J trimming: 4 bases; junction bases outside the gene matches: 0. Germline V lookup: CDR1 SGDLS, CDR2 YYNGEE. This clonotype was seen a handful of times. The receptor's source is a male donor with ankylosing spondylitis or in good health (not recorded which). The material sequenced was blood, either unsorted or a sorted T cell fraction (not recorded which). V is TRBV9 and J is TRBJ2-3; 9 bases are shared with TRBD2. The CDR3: CASSGTSADTQYF. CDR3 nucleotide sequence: TGTGCCAGCAGCGGGACTAGCGCAGATACGCAGTATTTT.